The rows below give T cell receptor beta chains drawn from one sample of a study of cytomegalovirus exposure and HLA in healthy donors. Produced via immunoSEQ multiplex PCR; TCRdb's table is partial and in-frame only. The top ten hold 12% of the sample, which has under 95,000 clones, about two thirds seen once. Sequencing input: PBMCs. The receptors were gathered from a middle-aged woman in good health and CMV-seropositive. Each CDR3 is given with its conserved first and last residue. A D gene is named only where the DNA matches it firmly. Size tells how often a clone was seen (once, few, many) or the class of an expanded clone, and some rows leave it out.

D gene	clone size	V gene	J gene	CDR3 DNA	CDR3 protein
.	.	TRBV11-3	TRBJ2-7	TGTGCCAGCAGCTTCGCCAGGCGAACTCTCTACGAGCAGTACTTC	CASSFARRTLYEQYF
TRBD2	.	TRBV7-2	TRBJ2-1	TGTGCCAGCAGCACTCAAAGCGGGGGGCTCTACAATGAGCAGTTCTTC	CASSTQSGGLYNEQFF
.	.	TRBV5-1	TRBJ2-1	TGCGCCAGCACTCTGTTACTCAACAATGAGCAGTTCTTC	CASTLLLNNEQFF
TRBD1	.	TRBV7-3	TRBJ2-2	TGTGCCAGCAGCACCGGGACAGCGACCACCGGGGAGCTGTTTTTT	CASSTGTATTGELFF
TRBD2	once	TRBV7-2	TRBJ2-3	TGTGCCAGCAGCTTAGTCACTAGCGGGGGCAATACAGATACGCAGTATTTT	CASSLVTSGGNTDTQYF
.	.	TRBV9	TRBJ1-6	TGTGCCAGCAGCTCCGCGGCAGTTTCACCCCTCCACTTT	CASSSAAVSPLHF
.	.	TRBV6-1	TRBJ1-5	TGTGCCAGCAGTGAATCAGAACAGAGCAATCAGCCCCAGCATTTT	CASSESEQSNQPQHF
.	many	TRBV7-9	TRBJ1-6	TGTGCCAGCAGCCCCCTCCAGGGGTCTTCACCCCTCCACTTT	CASSPLQGSSPLHF
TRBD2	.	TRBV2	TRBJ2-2	TGTGCCAGCAGTCGGACTAGCGGGGGGTATACCGGGGAGCTGTTTTTT	CASSRTSGGYTGELFF
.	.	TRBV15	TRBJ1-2	TGTGCCACCAGCTCCTACGGACAGTTGACTAACTATGGCTACACCTTC	CATSSYGQLTNYGYTF
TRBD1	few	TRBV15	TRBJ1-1	TGTGCCACCAGCAGAAACCGAGGGACAGGGAACACTGAAGCTTTCTTT	CATSRNRGTGNTEAFF
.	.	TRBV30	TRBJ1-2	TGTGCCTGGAGTGTACAGGGTGGCTACACCTTC	CAWSVQGGYTF
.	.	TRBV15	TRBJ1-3	TGTGCCACCAGCAGAGATCGGGGTCCTTCTGGAAACACCATATATTTT	CATSRDRGPSGNTIYF